The T cell receptor beta chain described here comes from a study of graft-versus-host responses after intestinal transplantation (dated by TCRdb to 2020 to 2023). Regarding the complete study: The transplants that recipients got were multivisceral, liver-intestinal, or isolated intestinal. Every recipient was given anti-thymocyte globulin induction, followed by approximately 3 years of maintenance tacrolimus and steroids. After intestinal transplantation, graft-versus-host and host-versus-graft alloreactive T cell clones in the graft, circulation and bone marrow were tracked using bulk TCR-beta CDR3 sequencing. Alloreactive clones were identified by sequencing pre-transplant mixed lymphocyte reaction products and comparing these products with unstimulated pre-transplant donor and recipient T cells. A cohort of 24 intestinal transplant recipients, including one retransplant, was enrolled, and a few patients lacking pretransplant specimens were excluded. Donor T cell macrochimerism was defined as a peak of at least 4% donor T cells among recipient peripheral blood mononuclear cells. Instead of going to the commercial service, samples from a few later patients were sequenced in-house on an Illumina MiSeq and processed with MiXCR.

The CDR3, from cysteine to phenylalanine, totals 17 residues. Just the 51-base CDR3 DNA is kept, in frame starting at base 1. V is reduced by 5 bases and J by 2 bases, leaving a spacing of 19 bases between them. In the germline V gene, CDR1 corresponds to SGHAT and CDR2 to FQNNGV. About this clone: Its antigen is still unknown. Base qualities are missing; no much larger clone stands one base away.

The library relied on the immunoSEQ multiplex PCR assay. For most patients, genomic DNA was isolated using the Qiagen DNeasy Blood and Tissue Kit and was shipped frozen to Adaptive Biotechnologies for TCR sequencing. Adaptive Biotechnologies carried out high-throughput TCR-beta CDR3 sequencing of genomic DNA for most patients. Per the authors' processing: Adaptive's ImmunoSEQ software was the source of the TCR sequencing data for fewer than 20 patients, while three other patients were processed with MiXCR and VDJtools. To correct CD4 versus CD8 sorting errors, sequences present in both subsets at a frequency ratio below 5:1 were removed. CDR3 nucleotide sequences shared between donor and recipient were removed because their origin could not be assigned. To count as alloreactive, a clone needed at least 2-fold expansion over unstimulated cells and a minimum CFSE-low frequency of 0.002% (template counts) or 0.001% (read counts). A clone was considered mappable if detected in the sequenced pre-transplant spleen, lymph node, or MLR CFSE-low populations of the donor or recipient. The cumulative frequency of alloreactive clones was calculated as a percentage of all sequences, weighted by copy number. TCRdb retrieved this table from immuneACCESS and kept in-frame rearrangements only. Not all clones are present; in checked studies, unresolved V genes account for under half, and no reason is known for the remainder. V, J and clone size derive from that table, while D and trimming were established from the DNA sequence. The sample table shows some 64,000 clones, and roughly 90% are seen once. The top ten clonotypes cover 1.7% of the sample.

The full study reports these points: High GvH to HvG T cell clonal ratios were observed in the allografts of patients with donor T cell macrochimerism. GvH clones were detected in recipient bone marrow, and some of these GvH clones were observed earlier in ileal mucosa or blood, consistent with an intestinal mucosal origin. The conclusions were limited by the relatively low number and heterogeneity of the intestinal transplant patients. Early after transplant, peak levels of circulating GvH clones were associated with declines in HvG clones.

The sample's time point label, in plain terms: cells obtained before transplantation from donor or recipient. CD3+CD4+ and CD3+CD8+ populations were FACS-sorted from unstimulated pre-transplant donor and recipient cells taken from spleen or lymph nodes. The sequence joins TRBV11-2 to TRBJ2-1, with a weak D call of TRBD2 (6 bases match). The sample here was unstimulated CD8+ T cells sorted from spleen or lymph node cells, taken before transplant. This clonotype was obtained from a human donor who was the organ donor for an intestinal transplant. The sequence in DNA is TGTGCCAGCAGCCCGAGCCTTAGCGGTTCCACCTACAATGAGCAGTTCTTC. This sequence encodes CASSPSLSGSTYNEQFF.